What follows are 24 T cell receptor beta chains derived from one specimen sequenced in a study of cytomegalovirus exposure and HLA in healthy donors. 60 Vbeta and 13 Jbeta primers were used in PCR. Only in-frame clones appear in the TCRdb table, and some are missing; sequencing was by immunoSEQ multiplex PCR. The sample features 120,000 to 150,000 clones, with 1.5% to 2% in its top ten. The source material was PBMCs. The receptors originated from a woman aged 45-65 years in good health and CMV-seronegative.

The chain joins TRBV9 to TRBJ1-1; D is unresolved. The CDR3 is 13 amino acids. The germline CDR1 and CDR2 sequences are SGDLS and YYNGEE. V lost 0 bases to trimming and J lost 5 bases, with 8 bases between them. Here the CDR3 reads CASSVGRGTEAFF. CDR3 nucleotides: TGTGCCAGCAGCGTAGGGCGAGGGACTGAAGCTTTCTTT.

V and J are TRBV19 and TRBJ1-5, with no clear D. The germline CDR1 and CDR2 sequences are LNHDA and SQIVND (reference sequence). The CDR3 is 12 amino acids. Trimming took 7 bases from V and 2 from J, leaving 6 bases between them. The CDR3 spells CASKSGNQPQHF. In nucleotides, the CDR3 is TGTGCCAGTAAATCGGGCAATCAGCCCCAGCATTTT.

The chain links TRBV11-3 to TRBJ2-7; 7 bases are shared with TRBD2. CDR1 is SGHNT, CDR2 YENEEA, per germline. There are 13 residues in the CDR3. The V gene end was trimmed by 2 bases and the J gene end by 6 bases; junction bases not matched to a gene: 4. The CDR3 reads CASSLTGGSEQYF. CDR3 coding DNA: TGTGCCAGCAGCTTAACGGGGGGAAGCGAGCAGTACTTC. The full variable domain, completed using reference TRBV11-3 and TRBJ2-7, is EAGVVQSPRYKIIEKKQPVAFWCNPISGHNTLYWYLQNLGQGPELLIRYENEEAVDDSQLPKDRFSAERLKGVDSTLKIQPAELGDSAVYLCASSLTGGSEQYFGPGTRLTVT.

The chain is built from TRBV6-5 and TRBJ1-5, with no clear D. The germline V gene has CDR1 MNHEY and CDR2 SVGAGI. V dropped 0 bases and J dropped 6 bases, with 9 bases sitting between them. This CDR3 region has 14 residues. The CDR3 spells CASSYSSGSQPQHF. CDR3 nucleotide sequence: TGTGCCAGCAGTTACTCGAGTGGGAGTCAGCCCCAGCATTTT.

V usage is TRBV14 and J usage is TRBJ1-3, with 8 bases aligning to TRBD1. CDR1 is SGHDN, CDR2 FVKESK, per germline. The V segment lost 1 base and the J segment 0 bases; nucleotides outside the gene matches: 11. CDR3 size: 19 residues. CDR3 residues: CASSQGTGRPFISGNTIYF. As DNA, the CDR3 is TGTGCCAGCAGCCAAGGGACAGGGCGCCCCTTTATCTCTGGAAACACCATATATTTT.

This rearrangement joins TRBV13 to TRBJ2-1, with 10 positions matching TRBD1. Germline V gives CDR1 PRHDT, CDR2 FYEKMQ (reference sequence). V dropped 5 bases and J dropped 2; count of bases not matched to a gene: 3. The CDR3 loop spans 15 amino acids. Written as DNA, the CDR3 is TGTGCCAGCAGCCGTGGACAGGGGGCCTACAATGAGCAGTTCTTC. Residues: CASSRGQGAYNEQFF.

V is TRBV19 and J is TRBJ2-5, with D possibly matching TRBD1 (6 bases). CDR1 is LNHDA and CDR2 is SQIVND in the germline V gene (reference sequence). CDR3 length: 16 residues. The germline V and J ends were trimmed by 2 bases and 4 bases, with 17 bases remaining between them. CDR3 loop: CASSILPEGDGETQYF. CDR3 nucleotides: TGTGCCAGTAGTATACTCCCTGAGGGGGACGGAGAGACCCAGTACTTC.

V usage is TRBV19 and J usage is TRBJ2-5, with TRBD1 matching over 9 bases. This CDR3 region has 15 residues. The germline gives CDR1 LNHDA, CDR2 SQIVND (reference sequence). Trimming at V came to 5 bases and at J to 4 bases, leaving 8 bases not matched to a gene. This CDR3 reads CASSYVTGGRETQYF. The DNA of the CDR3 is TGTGCCAGTAGTTACGTTACAGGGGGCCGAGAGACCCAGTACTTC.

J is TRBJ2-7 and V is TRBV30; TRBD2 might be the D (7 bases). This CDR3 is 13 amino acids long. V was trimmed by 3 bases and J by 5 bases, leaving 14 bases between them. In germline, CDR1 is GTSNPN, CDR2 SVGIG (reference sequence). The CDR3 here is CAWSPTGGDEQYF. The CDR3 DNA sequence: TGTGCCTGGAGCCCTACGGGGGGCGACGAGCAGTACTTC.

The chain links TRBV13 to TRBJ1-5; D remains unclear. Deletions cut 4 bases from V and 4 bases from J, with 5 bases between. Germline CDR1 and CDR2: PRHDT and FYEKMQ (reference sequence). The CDR3 contains 12 residues. For the CDR3, the DNA is TGTGCCAGCAGCTCTCCTAATCAGCCCCAGCATTTT. Protein product: CASSSPNQPQHF.

This chain uses TRBV6-1 with TRBJ2-1; TRBD2 aligns across 7 bases. CDR3 length equals 12 residues. J gave up 8 bases and V 6 bases, and 4 bases lay outside the gene matches. Looked up from germline, CDR1 is MNHNS and CDR2 is SASEGT. The CDR3 reads CASSLTSYEQFF. In DNA, the CDR3 is TGTGCCAGCAGCTTGACTAGCTATGAGCAGTTCTTC.

This chain joins TRBV6-5 and TRBJ2-7; possibly TRBD1 for D (5 bases). The CDR3 consists of 13 residues. Germline CDR1 and CDR2: MNHEY and SVGAGI. Trimming took 1 base from V and 3 from J, leaving 7 bases between them. Written as DNA, the CDR3 is TGTGCCAGCAGTTACTATGACAGCTACGAGCAGTACTTC. Its translation is CASSYYDSYEQYF.

The V call is TRBV5-1, the J call TRBJ2-1; 16 bases map to TRBD2. There are 17 residues in the CDR3. Germline assignment: CDR1 SGHRS and CDR2 YFSETQ. The V segment lost 3 bases and the J segment 2 bases; nucleotides outside the gene matches: 2. The CDR3 coding sequence is TGCGCCAGCAGCTGGGGACTAGCGGGAGGGGCCTACAATGAGCAGTTCTTC. This sequence encodes CASSWGLAGGAYNEQFF.

The chain recombines TRBV9 with TRBJ2-1; 11 bases map to TRBD2. The CDR3 has 16 amino acids. V lost 0 bases, J lost 7 bases, and 6 bases stayed unmatched. Germline-derived CDR1 and CDR2 are SGDLS and YYNGEE. CDR3 DNA sequence: TGTGCCAGCAGCGTAGCTACTAGCGGGAGAACGAATGAGCAGTTCTTC. This translates into CASSVATSGRTNEQFF.

The chain links TRBV7-9 to TRBJ2-3; 12 positions agree with TRBD1. The germline V gene has CDR1 SEHNR and CDR2 FQNEAQ (reference sequence). The CDR3 extends over 19 amino acids. V trimming: 5 bases; J trimming: 0 bases; junction bases outside the gene matches: 12. The CDR3 region is CASSPMSWGQGASTDTQYF. The CDR3 DNA sequence: TGTGCCAGCAGCCCCATGTCGTGGGGACAGGGGGCCAGCACAGATACGCAGTATTTT. Based on the CDR3 plus reference TRBV7-9 and TRBJ2-3, the full variable domain is DTGVSQNPRHKITKRGQNVTFRCDPISEHNRLYWYRQTLGQGPEFLTYFQNEAQLEKSRLLSDRFSAERPKGSFSTLEIQRTEQGDSAMYLCASSPMSWGQGASTDTQYFGPGTRLTVL.

The chain is built from TRBV20-1 and TRBJ1-2; D perhaps matches TRBD1 (5 bases). Trimming left V 6 bases short and J 3 bases short, with 8 bases between. Germline CDR1 is DFQATT and CDR2 is SNEGSKA (reference sequence). This CDR3 is 11 amino acids long. The CDR3 sequence is CSAKTDYGYTF. Written as DNA, the CDR3 is TGCAGTGCCAAGACAGACTATGGCTACACCTTC.

The rearrangement uses TRBV4-1 and TRBJ2-7; D perhaps matches TRBD1 (6 bases). Trimming removed 4 bases from V and 2 bases from J, with 18 bases in between. This CDR3 contains 16 residues. CDR1 MGHRA and CDR2 YSYEKL come from the germline V gene. CDR3 protein: CASSPGRSQGTYEQYF. CDR3 nucleotides: TGCGCCAGCAGCCCGGGGAGAAGCCAGGGGACCTACGAGCAGTACTTC.

V usage is TRBV7-3 and J usage is TRBJ2-1; 7 bases align to TRBD2. Germline V gives CDR1 SGHTA, CDR2 FQGTGA. The V segment lost 3 bases and the J segment 1 base; nucleotides outside the gene matches: 3. The CDR3 totals 15 residues. The DNA for the CDR3 is TGTGCCAGCAGCTTTCTAGCGGAATCCTACAATGAGCAGTTCTTC. Residues: CASSFLAESYNEQFF.

The chain combines TRBV13 with TRBJ2-3; 12 bases are a match to TRBD2. This CDR3 is built from 18 residues. V shed 3 bases, J shed 0 bases, and the junction held 7 bases outside the gene matches. Germline V gene sequence: CDR1 PRHDT, CDR2 FYEKMQ (reference sequence). The CDR3 DNA reads TGTGCCAGCAGCTTGGGGACTAGCGGGTCCCATAGCACAGATACGCAGTATTTT. Translating gives CASSLGTSGSHSTDTQYF.

The V gene is TRBV5-1, the J gene TRBJ1-1, with 7 nucleotides matching TRBD1. Unmatched junction bases numbered 9, after V lost 0 bases and J lost 7 bases. This CDR3 is built from 15 residues. CDR1 and CDR2 from the germline V gene are SGHRS and YFSETQ. For the CDR3, the DNA is TGCGCCAGCAGCTTGGCATTCCGGGACAGCTATGAAGCTTTCTTT. The encoded protein is CASSLAFRDSYEAFF.

The rearrangement joins TRBV5-6 to TRBJ1-6; no definite D call. With 3 bases removed from V and 8 bases from J, the gap between germline ends came to 12 bases. Germline CDR1 SGHDT, CDR2 YYEEEE. The CDR3 length is 14 residues. The CDR3 DNA reads as TGTGCCAGCAGCTCGCAGCAGGAAGATTCACCCCTCCACTTT. Its protein product is CASSSQQEDSPLHF.

This chain uses TRBV29-1 with TRBJ1-1; D gene ambiguous. This CDR3 comprises 13 residues. V lost 6 bases to trimming and J lost 4 bases, with 15 bases between them. The V gene's germline CDR1 is SQVTM and CDR2 ANQGSEA. CDR3 in DNA: TGCAGCGTCTCGGCGGCTCGGGGCACTGAAGCTTTCTTT. As protein: CSVSAARGTEAFF. Full variable domain (remainder filled in from reference TRBV29-1 and TRBJ1-1): SAVISQKPSRDICQRGTSLTIQCQVDSQVTMMFWYRQQPGQSLTLIATANQGSEATYESGFVIDKFPISRPNLTFSTLTVSNMSPEDSSIYLCSVSAARGTEAFFGQGTRLTVV.

The DNA for the CDR3 is TGTGCCAGTAGTATTAACCTGGGACAGGGATTCGCCTACGAGCAGTACTTC. This sequence encodes CASSINLGQGFAYEQYF. This chain joins TRBV19 and TRBJ2-7, with 9 bases that match TRBD1. The J segment lost 2 bases and the V segment lost 3 bases, leaving 11 bases of the junction unmatched. The V gene's germline CDR1 is LNHDA and CDR2 SQIVND (reference sequence). The CDR3 length is 17 residues.

The genes are TRBV5-1 and TRBJ2-2; 7 positions match TRBD2. Germline V gene data show CDR1 as SGHRS and CDR2 as YFSETQ. V shed 0 bases, J shed 1 base, and the junction held 3 bases outside the gene matches. The CDR3 extends over 16 amino acids. CDR3 bases: TGCGCCAGCAGCTTGGGCCTAGCGGAGAACACCGGGGAGCTGTTTTTT. As protein: CASSLGLAENTGELFF. Full variable domain (outside the CDR3, taken from reference TRBV5-1 and TRBJ2-2): KAGVTQTPRYLIKTRGQQVTLSCSPISGHRSVSWYQQTPGQGLQFLFEYFSETQRNKGNFPGRFSGRQFSNSRSEMNVSTLELGDSALYLCASSLGLAENTGELFFGEGSRLTVL.